The rows below give T cell receptor beta chains drawn from one sample of a study of cytomegalovirus exposure and HLA in healthy donors. Repertoires were generated with immunoSEQ multiplex PCR, while TCRdb's copy carries only in-frame clones and drops some. The sample yields 150,000 to 200,000 clones, around 82% seen once. Sequenced input: PBMCs. The receptor set was obtained from a boy aged 5-17 years in good health and CMV-seronegative. Each CDR3 is given with its conserved first and last residue. Fields, in order: CDR3 DNA, CDR3 protein, D gene, V gene, J gene, clone size. The D gene is left open where the match is weak. Only some rows state a clone size, as once, few, many or a class for expanded clones.

CDR3 DNA: TGTGCCAGCAGCGACATAGAGAGGGGGTCGGGCACTGAAGCTTTCTTT
CDR3 protein: CASSDIERGSGTEAFF
D gene: .
V gene: TRBV7-9
J gene: TRBJ1-1
clone size: once

CDR3 DNA: TGTGCCAGCAGTTCAGGGACAGTTCTCTCATCCCAGCATTTT
CDR3 protein: CASSSGTVLSSQHF
D gene: TRBD1
V gene: TRBV28
J gene: TRBJ1-5
clone size: .

CDR3 DNA: TGTGCCACCAGCAGAGATGTCTGGGGAGTTAACACTGAAGCTTTCTTT
CDR3 protein: CATSRDVWGVNTEAFF
D gene: .
V gene: TRBV15
J gene: TRBJ1-1
clone size: .

CDR3 DNA: TGTGCCAGCAGCGGGACAGGGGGGGCACTTCAGTATTTT
CDR3 protein: CASSGTGGALQYF
D gene: TRBD1
V gene: TRBV6-5
J gene: TRBJ2-3
clone size: .

CDR3 DNA: TGTGCCAGCACCCCCCTAGCGGGAGGGCCCTACGAGCAGTACTTC
CDR3 protein: CASTPLAGGPYEQYF
D gene: TRBD2
V gene: TRBV2
J gene: TRBJ2-7
clone size: few

CDR3 DNA: TGCGCCAGCAGCAACGGACTAGCGGGAGATACCGGGGAGCTGTTTTTT
CDR3 protein: CASSNGLAGDTGELFF
D gene: TRBD2
V gene: TRBV5-1
J gene: TRBJ2-2
clone size: few

CDR3 DNA: TGTGCCAGCTCACTCCCAGGGGGAGGAGAGACCCAGTACTTC
CDR3 protein: CASSLPGGGETQYF
D gene: .
V gene: TRBV18
J gene: TRBJ2-5
clone size: .

CDR3 DNA: TGCGCCAGCAGCTTGGTGGGGGCCGATGGAAACACCATATATTTT
CDR3 protein: CASSLVGADGNTIYF
D gene: .
V gene: TRBV5-1
J gene: TRBJ1-3
clone size: .

CDR3 DNA: TGCGCCAGCAGCTTGGGCCGGCGGGAGGTATCCAACGAGCAGTACTTC
CDR3 protein: CASSLGRREVSNEQYF
D gene: TRBD2
V gene: TRBV5-1
J gene: TRBJ2-7
clone size: .

CDR3 DNA: TGCGCCAGCAGACGTGGGACTAGCGGGGTGACGGAGTTCTTC
CDR3 protein: CASRRGTSGVTEFF
D gene: TRBD2
V gene: TRBV10-2
J gene: TRBJ2-1
clone size: .

CDR3 DNA: TGTGCCAGCAGTGAGTGGGACAGCTTGAACACTGAAGCTTTCTTT
CDR3 protein: CASSEWDSLNTEAFF
D gene: TRBD1
V gene: TRBV25-1
J gene: TRBJ1-1
clone size: few

CDR3 DNA: TGTGCCAGTACCCTCTGGACAGGGCTACCTCTGGGCACTGAAGCTTTCTTT
CDR3 protein: CASTLWTGLPLGTEAFF
D gene: TRBD1
V gene: TRBV19
J gene: TRBJ1-1
clone size: .

CDR3 DNA: TGTGCCAGCACGTCTACGGAGACCTACGAGCAGTACTTC
CDR3 protein: CASTSTETYEQYF
D gene: .
V gene: TRBV6-5
J gene: TRBJ2-7
clone size: .

CDR3 DNA: TGTGCCAGCAGCGTATATCAGGGACTTAATGAAAAACTGTTTTTT
CDR3 protein: CASSVYQGLNEKLFF
D gene: .
V gene: TRBV9
J gene: TRBJ1-4
clone size: .

CDR3 DNA: TGTGCCAGCAGCGATAGCGGCGGTAGCTCCTACAATGAGCAGTTCTTC
CDR3 protein: CASSDSGGSSYNEQFF
D gene: .
V gene: TRBV9
J gene: TRBJ2-1
clone size: .

CDR3 DNA: TGTGCCAGCAGTTACGGACAGGACTATCCCTATGGCTACACCTTC
CDR3 protein: CASSYGQDYPYGYTF
D gene: TRBD1
V gene: TRBV6-5
J gene: TRBJ1-2
clone size: .

CDR3 DNA: TGTGCCAGCAGTTTATTTCAGGGGAACACTGAAGCTTTCTTT
CDR3 protein: CASSLFQGNTEAFF
D gene: .
V gene: TRBV27
J gene: TRBJ1-1
clone size: .

CDR3 DNA: TGCGCCAGCAGCCCCGCGGCCAGCATCCTATACGAGCAGTACTTC
CDR3 protein: CASSPAASILYEQYF
D gene: .
V gene: TRBV5-1
J gene: TRBJ2-7
clone size: .

CDR3 DNA: TGTGCCAGCAAGCTAGCGGGAGGACTAGGAGAGCAGTACTTC
CDR3 protein: CASKLAGGLGEQYF
D gene: TRBD2
V gene: TRBV11-2
J gene: TRBJ2-7
clone size: .

CDR3 DNA: TGTGCCATCAGTGAAGGACAGAGCAATCAGCCCCAGCATTTT
CDR3 protein: CAISEGQSNQPQHF
D gene: .
V gene: TRBV10-3
J gene: TRBJ1-5
clone size: .

CDR3 DNA: TGCAGTGCTCCCCTGTGGGCCGAAGCTTTCTTT
CDR3 protein: CSAPLWAEAFF
D gene: .
V gene: TRBV20-1
J gene: TRBJ1-1
clone size: .

CDR3 DNA: TGTGCCAGCTCCCCAGACACCTCTGAGCAGTTCTTC
CDR3 protein: CASSPDTSEQFF
D gene: .
V gene: TRBV18
J gene: TRBJ2-1
clone size: .

CDR3 DNA: TGTGCCAGCAGTTTACGGGGGTACGAGCAGTACTTC
CDR3 protein: CASSLRGYEQYF
D gene: .
V gene: TRBV28
J gene: TRBJ2-7
clone size: .

CDR3 DNA: TGTGCCAGCAGTTACTCGGGACTTTTCTATGGCTACACCTTC
CDR3 protein: CASSYSGLFYGYTF
D gene: .
V gene: TRBV6-6
J gene: TRBJ1-2
clone size: .

CDR3 DNA: TGTGCCAGCAGTCTCGGACTAGTTCCAGATACGCAGTATTTT
CDR3 protein: CASSLGLVPDTQYF
D gene: TRBD2
V gene: TRBV27
J gene: TRBJ2-3
clone size: .

CDR3 DNA: TGCGCCAGCAGCTTGGTGGGGGCAGGGTCCTACGAGCAGTACTTC
CDR3 protein: CASSLVGAGSYEQYF
D gene: .
V gene: TRBV5-1
J gene: TRBJ2-7
clone size: .

CDR3 DNA: TGTGCCAGCAGCGTACTCAGGGTTGCCACTGAAGCTTTCTTT
CDR3 protein: CASSVLRVATEAFF
D gene: .
V gene: TRBV9
J gene: TRBJ1-1
clone size: .

CDR3 DNA: TGTGCCAGCAGGACAGGGACACCCGATCAGCCCCAGCATTTT
CDR3 protein: CASRTGTPDQPQHF
D gene: TRBD1
V gene: TRBV2
J gene: TRBJ1-5
clone size: .

CDR3 DNA: TGTGCCAGCAGCTCCCGGGGACTAGCGAATCAAGAGACCCAGTACTTC
CDR3 protein: CASSSRGLANQETQYF
D gene: TRBD2
V gene: TRBV5-6
J gene: TRBJ2-5
clone size: .

CDR3 DNA: TGCGCCAGCAGCTTGGTGTCTAGCGGGAGGGCCTACGAGCAGTACTTC
CDR3 protein: CASSLVSSGRAYEQYF
D gene: TRBD2
V gene: TRBV5-1
J gene: TRBJ2-7
clone size: once

CDR3 DNA: TGTGCCATCAGTGAGTCGACAGGGTGGGACACTGAAGCTTTCTTT
CDR3 protein: CAISESTGWDTEAFF
D gene: TRBD1
V gene: TRBV10-3
J gene: TRBJ1-1
clone size: .

CDR3 DNA: TGTGCCAGCAGCGATACTAGCTATGAGCAGTTCTTC
CDR3 protein: CASSDTSYEQFF
D gene: .
V gene: TRBV5-6
J gene: TRBJ2-1
clone size: .

CDR3 DNA: TGTGCCATCGGGAACAGTGCGAGCCCCCTTCAGCCCCAGCATTTT
CDR3 protein: CAIGNSASPLQPQHF
D gene: .
V gene: TRBV7-9
J gene: TRBJ1-5
clone size: .

CDR3 DNA: TGTGCCAGCAAACAGGAAAAACTGTTTTTT
CDR3 protein: CASKQEKLFF
D gene: .
V gene: TRBV28
J gene: TRBJ1-4
clone size: .

CDR3 DNA: TGTGCCAGTAGTATGGCCAGGGAGGCGAACACTGAAGCTTTCTTT
CDR3 protein: CASSMAREANTEAFF
D gene: .
V gene: TRBV19
J gene: TRBJ1-1
clone size: .

CDR3 DNA: TGTGCCAGCAGTGATGATAGTAGCGGGGGTGCGCAGTATTTT
CDR3 protein: CASSDDSSGGAQYF
D gene: TRBD2
V gene: TRBV2
J gene: TRBJ2-3
clone size: .

CDR3 DNA: TGTGCCAGCAGCTTGGACAGGGGTGATGAGCAGTTCTTC
CDR3 protein: CASSLDRGDEQFF
D gene: TRBD1
V gene: TRBV7-3
J gene: TRBJ2-1
clone size: .

CDR3 DNA: TGTGCCAGCAGACAGGGGAATAGCAATCAGCCCCAGCATTTT
CDR3 protein: CASRQGNSNQPQHF
D gene: TRBD1
V gene: TRBV6-1
J gene: TRBJ1-5
clone size: once

CDR3 DNA: TGCGCCAGCAGCTTTCTCGGGGCTAGCGGGAGGTTGAGCTCCTACAATGAGCAGTTCTTC
CDR3 protein: CASSFLGASGRLSSYNEQFF
D gene: TRBD2
V gene: TRBV5-1
J gene: TRBJ2-1
clone size: .

CDR3 DNA: TGTGCCATCAGTGAGGCACTAGCTGCTGAGCAGTTCTTC
CDR3 protein: CAISEALAAEQFF
D gene: .
V gene: TRBV10-3
J gene: TRBJ2-1
clone size: once

CDR3 DNA: TGTGCCACCAGCAGAGATACAACAGGGGACTACGAGCAGTACTTC
CDR3 protein: CATSRDTTGDYEQYF
D gene: TRBD1
V gene: TRBV15
J gene: TRBJ2-7
clone size: .

CDR3 DNA: TGTGCCAGCAGTGAGACGGGACAGCGGGTGGAGACCCAGTACTTC
CDR3 protein: CASSETGQRVETQYF
D gene: .
V gene: TRBV25-1
J gene: TRBJ2-5
clone size: .

CDR3 DNA: TGTTCCAGCAGCCCAGGGCACTCTGGGGCCAACGTCCTGACTTTC
CDR3 protein: CSSSPGHSGANVLTF
D gene: .
V gene: TRBV7-9
J gene: TRBJ2-6
clone size: .

CDR3 DNA: TGTGCCAGCAGCTTAGATAACTACGAGCAGTACTTC
CDR3 protein: CASSLDNYEQYF
D gene: .
V gene: TRBV11-3
J gene: TRBJ2-7
clone size: once

CDR3 DNA: TGCGCCAGCAGCGCCGTTGAGCGTAAAGGTTACAATGAGCAGTTCTTC
CDR3 protein: CASSAVERKGYNEQFF
D gene: .
V gene: TRBV4-1
J gene: TRBJ2-1
clone size: .

CDR3 DNA: TGTGCCAGGTTCCAGGGTAACGAGCAGTACTTC
CDR3 protein: CARFQGNEQYF
D gene: .
V gene: TRBV2
J gene: TRBJ2-7
clone size: .

CDR3 DNA: TGTGCCAGCAGCTTAGCGGCGGGTCCGGGCGGGGAGCTGTTTTTT
CDR3 protein: CASSLAAGPGGELFF
D gene: .
V gene: TRBV7-2
J gene: TRBJ2-2
clone size: .

CDR3 DNA: TGTGCCAGCAGCGTAACAGGGGGCCGCTCTGGCTACACCTTC
CDR3 protein: CASSVTGGRSGYTF
D gene: TRBD1
V gene: TRBV9
J gene: TRBJ1-2
clone size: .

CDR3 DNA: TGTGCCAGCAGCCCACAGGGGGCCCCCTACAATGAGCAGTTCTTC
CDR3 protein: CASSPQGAPYNEQFF
D gene: TRBD1
V gene: TRBV5-6
J gene: TRBJ2-1
clone size: .

CDR3 DNA: TGTGCCAGCAGCGTAGGTCTCGGCGGGGGAAGCACAGATACGCAGTATTTT
CDR3 protein: CASSVGLGGGSTDTQYF
D gene: TRBD2
V gene: TRBV9
J gene: TRBJ2-3
clone size: .